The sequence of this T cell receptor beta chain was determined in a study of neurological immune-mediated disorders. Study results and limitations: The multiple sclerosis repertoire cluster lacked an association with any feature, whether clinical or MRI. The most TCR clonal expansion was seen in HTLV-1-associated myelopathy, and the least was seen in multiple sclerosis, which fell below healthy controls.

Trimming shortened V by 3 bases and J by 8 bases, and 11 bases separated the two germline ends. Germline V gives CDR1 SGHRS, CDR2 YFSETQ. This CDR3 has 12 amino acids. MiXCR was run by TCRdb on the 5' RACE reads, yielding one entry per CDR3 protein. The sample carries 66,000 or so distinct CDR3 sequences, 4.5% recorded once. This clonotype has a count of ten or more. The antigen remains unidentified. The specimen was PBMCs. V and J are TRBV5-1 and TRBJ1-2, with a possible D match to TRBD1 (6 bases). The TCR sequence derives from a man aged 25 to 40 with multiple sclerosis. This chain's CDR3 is CASSSGHRGYTF. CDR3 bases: TGCGCCAGCAGCTCGGGACATAGAGGCTACACCTTC. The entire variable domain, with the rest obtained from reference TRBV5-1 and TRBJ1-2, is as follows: KAGVTQTPRYLIKTRGQQVTLSCSPISGHRSVSWYQQTPGQGLQFLFEYFSETQRNKGNFPGRFSGRQFSNSRSEMNVSTLELGDSALYLCASSSGHRGYTFGSGTRLTVV.